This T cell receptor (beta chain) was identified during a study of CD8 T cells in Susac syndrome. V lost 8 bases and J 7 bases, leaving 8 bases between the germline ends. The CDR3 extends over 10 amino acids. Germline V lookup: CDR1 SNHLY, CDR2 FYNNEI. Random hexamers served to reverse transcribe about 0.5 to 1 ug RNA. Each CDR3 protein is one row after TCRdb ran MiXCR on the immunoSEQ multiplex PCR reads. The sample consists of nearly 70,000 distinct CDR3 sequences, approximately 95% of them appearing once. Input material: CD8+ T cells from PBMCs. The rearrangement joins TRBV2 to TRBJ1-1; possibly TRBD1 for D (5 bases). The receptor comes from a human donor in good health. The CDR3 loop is CASGGVEAFF. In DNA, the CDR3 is TGTGCCAGCGGGGGAGTTGAAGCTTTCTTT.